The clone carrying this T cell receptor beta chain was detected only a few times. This sample was taken from a study of blood T cell repertoires in COVID-19. About the research overall: Material from acute and convalescent COVID-19 was sourced from the United States, Italy and Spain. PBMCs, B-cell-depleted T cells, or T cells provided the cDNA or gDNA that made up the material.

Original data processing: From reference gene primer amplification, estimates of nucleated cell counts were derived. Profiled with immunoSEQ multiplex PCR; TCRdb holds only in-frame clones, not every one. V, J and clone size reflect that table, while D and trimming were determined from the DNA. The profile covers over 300,000 clones, with 80% to 90% appearing a single time and 1% to 1.5% taken by the ten largest. The specimen was peripheral blood. This TCR came from a man aged 40-50 years with acute or convalescent COVID-19.

The chain's CDR3 is CATSRVVLAANEKLFF. The CDR3 DNA reads TGTGCCACCAGCAGAGTCGTATTGGCGGCTAATGAAAAACTGTTTTTT. The chain uses TRBV15 and TRBJ1-4; unclear D gene. Per the germline V gene, CDR1 is LNHNV and CDR2 is YYDKDF (reference sequence). V was cut by 1 base and J by 3 bases, with 12 bases left in between. CDR3 length: 16 residues.